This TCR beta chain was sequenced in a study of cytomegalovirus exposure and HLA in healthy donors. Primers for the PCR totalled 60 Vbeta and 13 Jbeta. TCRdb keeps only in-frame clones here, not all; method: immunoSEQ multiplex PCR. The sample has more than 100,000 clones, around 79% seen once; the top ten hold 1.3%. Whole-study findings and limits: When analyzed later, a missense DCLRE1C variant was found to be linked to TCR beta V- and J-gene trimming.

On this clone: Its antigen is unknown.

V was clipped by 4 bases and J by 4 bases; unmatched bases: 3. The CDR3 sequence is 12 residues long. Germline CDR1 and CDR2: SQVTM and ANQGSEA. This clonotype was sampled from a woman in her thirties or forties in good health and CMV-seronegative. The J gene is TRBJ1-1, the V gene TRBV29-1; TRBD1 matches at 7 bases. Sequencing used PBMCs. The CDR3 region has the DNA TGCAGCGTTGGACAGGGAATCACTGAAGCTTTCTTT. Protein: CSVGQGITEAFF.